This is a list of T cell receptor beta chains from one sample in a study of T cell responses to AZD1222 COVID-19 vaccine. The table came from immunoSEQ multiplex PCR; TCRdb's copy has only in-frame clones and leaves some out. The sample yields about 120,000 clones, around 90% seen once. The sample in question was peripheral blood, obtained on day 0 of AZD1222 vaccination. These receptors all stem from an adult in good health. CDR3s include the opening cysteine and the closing phenylalanine or tryptophan. D genes are given only for firm matches. The size field is filled for only some rows; it gives once, few, many or a size class.

J gene: TRBJ1-1
V gene: TRBV30
clone size: -
D gene: -
CDR3 DNA: TGTGCCTGGAGTCATGACTCCCGTACTGAAGCTTTCTTT
CDR3 protein: CAWSHDSRTEAFF

J gene: TRBJ1-1
V gene: TRBV7-2
clone size: once
D gene: -
CDR3 DNA: TGTGCCAACCACGTGGGGGGGCTGAACACTGAAGCTTTCTTT
CDR3 protein: CANHVGGLNTEAFF

J gene: TRBJ1-1
V gene: TRBV4-1
clone size: -
D gene: -
CDR3 DNA: TGCGCCAGCAGCCAAGACACTCCGCTGGGGTTGGACACTGAAGCTTTCTTT
CDR3 protein: CASSQDTPLGLDTEAFF

J gene: TRBJ2-5
V gene: TRBV24-1
clone size: once
D gene: -
CDR3 DNA: TGTGCCACCCAAGGGGACGAGACCCAGTACTTC
CDR3 protein: CATQGDETQYF

J gene: TRBJ1-1
V gene: TRBV6-1
clone size: -
D gene: -
CDR3 DNA: TGTGCCAGCAGTGAAGTGTCAATGAACACTGAAGCTTTCTTT
CDR3 protein: CASSEVSMNTEAFF

J gene: TRBJ2-3
V gene: TRBV4-1
clone size: -
D gene: -
CDR3 DNA: TGCGCCAGCAGCCAGGGTGCCTCTCTAAGCACAGATACGCAGTATTTT
CDR3 protein: CASSQGASLSTDTQYF

J gene: TRBJ1-6
V gene: TRBV6-5
clone size: -
D gene: -
CDR3 DNA: TGTGCCAGCACCCGACAGGAAAATTCACCCCTCCACTTT
CDR3 protein: CASTRQENSPLHF

J gene: TRBJ1-4
V gene: TRBV5-1
clone size: -
D gene: TRBD1
CDR3 DNA: TGCGCCAGCAGCAGAGCCGGGACAGGGAGTGAAAAACTGTTTTTT
CDR3 protein: CASSRAGTGSEKLFF

J gene: TRBJ2-2
V gene: TRBV27
clone size: -
D gene: -
CDR3 DNA: TGTGCCAGCATCGCCAATTTAGATTTCACCAACACCGGGGAGCTGTTTTTT
CDR3 protein: CASIANLDFTNTGELFF

J gene: TRBJ2-3
V gene: TRBV5-1
clone size: -
D gene: -
CDR3 DNA: TGCGCCAGCAGCTTGGGCGGCTCTAGCACAGATACGCAGTATTTT
CDR3 protein: CASSLGGSSTDTQYF

J gene: TRBJ1-1
V gene: TRBV6-5
clone size: -
D gene: TRBD1
CDR3 DNA: TGTGCCAGCAGAAACGACAGGGCCATGAACACTGAAGCTTTCTTT
CDR3 protein: CASRNDRAMNTEAFF

J gene: TRBJ2-5
V gene: TRBV6-5
clone size: -
D gene: -
CDR3 DNA: TGTGCCAGCAGGGGATCGAAGAGGGAGACCCAGTACTTC
CDR3 protein: CASRGSKRETQYF

J gene: TRBJ2-3
V gene: TRBV18
clone size: -
D gene: TRBD2
CDR3 DNA: TGTGCCAGCGGCCCTAGCGGGGGCACAGATACGCAGTATTTT
CDR3 protein: CASGPSGGTDTQYF

J gene: TRBJ1-4
V gene: TRBV14
clone size: -
D gene: -
CDR3 DNA: TGTGCCAGCAGTCGACAGGAGGGGAGCTATGAAAAACTGTTTTTT
CDR3 protein: CASSRQEGSYEKLFF

J gene: TRBJ2-7
V gene: TRBV7-2
clone size: -
D gene: TRBD1
CDR3 DNA: TGTGCCAGCAGCTGGGACAGGGAGCGTTCTAAGCAGTACTTC
CDR3 protein: CASSWDRERSKQYF

J gene: TRBJ1-3
V gene: TRBV13
clone size: -
D gene: TRBD1
CDR3 DNA: TGTGCCAGCAGCCCGAACCCTACAGGGGGATTTGGAAACACCATATATTTT
CDR3 protein: CASSPNPTGGFGNTIYF

J gene: TRBJ2-1
V gene: TRBV5-6
clone size: once
D gene: -
CDR3 DNA: TGCGTTACCGGAGGACCCTACAATGAGCAGTTCTTC
CDR3 protein: CVTGGPYNEQFF

J gene: TRBJ2-3
V gene: TRBV10-1
clone size: -
D gene: -
CDR3 DNA: TGCGCCAGCAAGGCGGGCGGGGCAGATACGCAGTATTTT
CDR3 protein: CASKAGGADTQYF

J gene: TRBJ2-3
V gene: TRBV27
clone size: -
D gene: -
CDR3 DNA: TGTGCCAGCAGTTTATATCGGCAGGGTTTGGGTACGCAGTATTTT
CDR3 protein: CASSLYRQGLGTQYF

J gene: TRBJ1-1
V gene: TRBV4-3
clone size: -
D gene: -
CDR3 DNA: TGCGCCAGCAGCCAAGATAGAGTTTCCAGGGTGAACACTGAAGCTTTCTTT
CDR3 protein: CASSQDRVSRVNTEAFF

J gene: TRBJ1-2
V gene: TRBV5-1
clone size: -
D gene: -
CDR3 DNA: TGCGCCAGCAGCTTGGTCACGGAGGGGTACTATGGCTACACCTTC
CDR3 protein: CASSLVTEGYYGYTF

J gene: TRBJ1-3
V gene: TRBV4-2
clone size: -
D gene: -
CDR3 DNA: TGTGCCAGCAGCCAAGAGAACTCTGGAAACACCATATATTTT
CDR3 protein: CASSQENSGNTIYF

J gene: TRBJ1-6
V gene: TRBV6-5
clone size: once
D gene: -
CDR3 DNA: TGTGCCAGCAAGGGGACGAGCTCCTATAATTCACCCCTCCACTTT
CDR3 protein: CASKGTSSYNSPLHF

J gene: TRBJ1-1
V gene: TRBV27
clone size: -
D gene: -
CDR3 DNA: TGTGCCAGCAGTTTAGAATACGTGAACACTGAAGCTTTCTTT
CDR3 protein: CASSLEYVNTEAFF

J gene: TRBJ1-5
V gene: TRBV9
clone size: -
D gene: TRBD1
CDR3 DNA: TGTGCCAGCAGCATCGGGACAGGGGAACAGCCCCAGCATTTT
CDR3 protein: CASSIGTGEQPQHF

J gene: TRBJ1-2
V gene: TRBV3-1/TRBV3-2
clone size: -
D gene: -
CDR3 DNA: TGTGCCAGCAGCCAGTGGACAGTGCTTAACTATGGCTACACCTTC
CDR3 protein: CASSQWTVLNYGYTF

J gene: TRBJ2-7
V gene: TRBV27
clone size: -
D gene: TRBD1
CDR3 DNA: TGTGCCAGCAGAACTCCAACAGGGGTCTACGAGCAGTACTTC
CDR3 protein: CASRTPTGVYEQYF

J gene: TRBJ2-1
V gene: TRBV4-1
clone size: -
D gene: -
CDR3 DNA: TGCGCCAGCAGCCAAGAAAGAAATGAGCAGTTCTTC
CDR3 protein: CASSQERNEQFF

J gene: TRBJ2-7
V gene: TRBV5-1
clone size: -
D gene: TRBD1
CDR3 DNA: TGCGCCAGCAGACGGGACAGATTCTACGAGCAGTACTTC
CDR3 protein: CASRRDRFYEQYF

J gene: TRBJ2-7
V gene: TRBV7-9
clone size: -
D gene: -
CDR3 DNA: TGTGCCAGCAGCGGCCCAGGGAGGCAGTACTTC
CDR3 protein: CASSGPGRQYF

J gene: TRBJ2-1
V gene: TRBV10-2
clone size: -
D gene: -
CDR3 DNA: TGCGCCAGCAGACGCGGACTGGACGAGCAGTTCTTC
CDR3 protein: CASRRGLDEQFF

J gene: TRBJ1-1
V gene: TRBV10-1
clone size: -
D gene: -
CDR3 DNA: TGCGCCAGCGGACGGGGGGCAACTGAAGCTTTCTTT
CDR3 protein: CASGRGATEAFF

J gene: TRBJ2-5
V gene: TRBV2
clone size: -
D gene: TRBD2
CDR3 DNA: TGTGCCAGCAGTGAGTTGTGGTCTAGCGGGGGATCGGGAGAGACCCAGTACTTC
CDR3 protein: CASSELWSSGGSGETQYF

J gene: TRBJ2-2
V gene: TRBV6-5
clone size: -
D gene: -
CDR3 DNA: TGTGCCAGCAGGTCGACAGGCGGCACCGGGGAGCTGTTTTTT
CDR3 protein: CASRSTGGTGELFF

J gene: TRBJ2-1
V gene: TRBV6-5
clone size: once
D gene: -
CDR3 DNA: TGTGCCAGCAGTCTCGCGGGTGAGCAGTTCTTC
CDR3 protein: CASSLAGEQFF

J gene: TRBJ1-6
V gene: TRBV18
clone size: -
D gene: -
CDR3 DNA: TGTGCCAGCTCACCAGGGGAGGTTCGGATTTCACCCCTCCACTTT
CDR3 protein: CASSPGEVRISPLHF

J gene: TRBJ1-5
V gene: TRBV15
clone size: once
D gene: TRBD1
CDR3 DNA: TGTGCCACCAGCAGTGAGACAGGGCCAAATCAGCCCCAGCATTTT
CDR3 protein: CATSSETGPNQPQHF

J gene: TRBJ1-1
V gene: TRBV5-1
clone size: -
D gene: -
CDR3 DNA: TGCGCCAGCAGCATGACGGTGAACACTGAAGCTTTCTTT
CDR3 protein: CASSMTVNTEAFF

J gene: TRBJ1-2
V gene: TRBV28
clone size: few
D gene: -
CDR3 DNA: TGTGCCAGCAGCTCGGGAACCAACTATGGCTACACCTTC
CDR3 protein: CASSSGTNYGYTF

J gene: TRBJ1-2
V gene: TRBV27
clone size: -
D gene: -
CDR3 DNA: TGTGCCAGCAGTTTATCGTTGGGTGGAAATGGCTACACCTTC
CDR3 protein: CASSLSLGGNGYTF

J gene: TRBJ2-7
V gene: TRBV6-1
clone size: -
D gene: -
CDR3 DNA: TGTGCCAGCAGTGAATCCGGGAGCGCGCAGTACTTC
CDR3 protein: CASSESGSAQYF

J gene: TRBJ1-1
V gene: TRBV30
clone size: -
D gene: -
CDR3 DNA: TGTGCCTGGAGTGGGGGAGCTGAAGCTTTCTTT
CDR3 protein: CAWSGGAEAFF

J gene: TRBJ2-2
V gene: TRBV30
clone size: once
D gene: -
CDR3 DNA: TGTGCCTGGAGTGTACGACTCCTATCCGGGGAGCTGTTTTTT
CDR3 protein: CAWSVRLLSGELFF

J gene: TRBJ2-3
V gene: TRBV5-1
clone size: -
D gene: -
CDR3 DNA: TGCGCCAGCAGCTTTGGACGGTCGTCAGATACGCAGTATTTT
CDR3 protein: CASSFGRSSDTQYF

J gene: TRBJ2-3
V gene: TRBV12-5
clone size: -
D gene: -
CDR3 DNA: TGTGCTAGTGGTTTGGCCCCAGCGGGCTATACGCAGTATTTT
CDR3 protein: CASGLAPAGYTQYF

J gene: TRBJ2-1
V gene: TRBV18
clone size: -
D gene: TRBD2
CDR3 DNA: TGTGCCAGCTCACCCGGGACGGGCGGGGGGAATGAGCAGTTCTTC
CDR3 protein: CASSPGTGGGNEQFF

J gene: TRBJ1-2
V gene: TRBV12-3/TRBV12-4
clone size: -
D gene: -
CDR3 DNA: TGTGCCAGCAGCCAAGGGATGGACGGTGGCTACACCTTC
CDR3 protein: CASSQGMDGGYTF

J gene: TRBJ2-3
V gene: TRBV12-3/TRBV12-4
clone size: -
D gene: -
CDR3 DNA: TGTGCCAGCAGTTTCCTCACAGATACGCAGTATTTT
CDR3 protein: CASSFLTDTQYF

J gene: TRBJ2-3
V gene: TRBV6-4
clone size: -
D gene: TRBD2
CDR3 DNA: TGTGCCAGCAGTGACTCGAGTAGCGGGGCAGATACGCAGTATTTT
CDR3 protein: CASSDSSSGADTQYF

J gene: TRBJ1-4
V gene: TRBV18
clone size: -
D gene: TRBD1
CDR3 DNA: TGTGCCAGCTCACCACCGTCCATCCCGGGACAGCTGTTTTTT
CDR3 protein: CASSPPSIPGQLFF

J gene: TRBJ1-4
V gene: TRBV6-5
clone size: -
D gene: TRBD1
CDR3 DNA: TGTGCCAGCAGTTACTCGGGACAGCTGGGGGAAAAACTGTTTTTT
CDR3 protein: CASSYSGQLGEKLFF

J gene: TRBJ1-1
V gene: TRBV10-3
clone size: -
D gene: -
CDR3 DNA: TGTGCCATCAGTGAGTCGAGGGACGGGAAGAACACTGAAGCTTTCTTT
CDR3 protein: CAISESRDGKNTEAFF

J gene: TRBJ2-1
V gene: TRBV4-1
clone size: -
D gene: TRBD2
CDR3 DNA: TGCGCCAGCAGCCAAGTGCCTAGCGGGGGTCCTAACAATGAGCAGTTCTTC
CDR3 protein: CASSQVPSGGPNNEQFF

J gene: TRBJ1-2
V gene: TRBV6-6
clone size: once
D gene: TRBD1
CDR3 DNA: TGTGCCAGCACACCGATCCGGGACAGGGACTATGGCTACACCTTC
CDR3 protein: CASTPIRDRDYGYTF